The TCR beta chain under discussion was sequenced for a study of molecular identifiers for immune sequencing clone quantification. Sequencing libraries of naive CD8 cells derived from around 20,000 to 1,000,000 sorted cells with 10%, 30% or 50% RNA. TCRdb reanalysed the PCR reads using MiXCR and keeps one entry per CDR3 protein. The top ten clones hold 0.78% of a sample with under 100,000 distinct CDR3 sequences, roughly 23% of them seen once. The CDR3 covers 13 residues. The V segment lost 8 bases and the J segment 2 bases; nucleotides outside the gene matches: 4. From germline, CDR1 is SQVTM and CDR2 ANQGSEA. This clonotype has only a few counts. Its antigen remains unknown. Broader study findings: Over 97% of CMV-specific effector molecules, but under 1% of naive ones, were in clones above 20 copies. A single cell's spiked Jurkat TCR RNA was reportedly detectable among approximately 930,000 naive cells.

This sequence joins TRBV29-1 and TRBJ2-2; 8 bases align to TRBD2. The sequencing input was naive CD8+ T cells from blood, with Jurkat cell RNA spiked in. Described subset: FACS-sorted CD8+CD4-CCR7+CD45RA+ naive T cells. This sequence originates from a human donor in good health. Some libraries in this study had Jurkat cell RNA spiked in. CDR3 DNA: TGCAGCTGCGCGGGGGGAAACACCGGGGAGCTGTTTTTT. Translated: CSCAGGNTGELFF.